This TCR beta chain was retrieved from a study of CD8 T cells in ankylosing spondylitis. TCRdb fed the 5' RACE reads into MiXCR, producing one record per CDR3 protein. In the table there are under 250,000 distinct CDR3 sequences, roughly 24% of which are singletons. Sequencing was carried out using blood, either unsorted or a sorted T cell fraction (not recorded which). The source is a male donor with ankylosing spondylitis or in good health (not recorded which).

CDR3 nucleotide sequence: TGTGCCAGCAGCATCTTAGGACCCACAGATACGCAGTATTTT. Translating it yields CASSILGPTDTQYF. This chain links TRBV5-6 with TRBJ2-3; no clear D. CDR1 and CDR2 from the germline V gene are SGHDT and YYEEEE. CDR3 length: 14 amino acids. Between the trimmed V and J ends, which lost 4 bases and 2 bases, there was a span of 11 bases.